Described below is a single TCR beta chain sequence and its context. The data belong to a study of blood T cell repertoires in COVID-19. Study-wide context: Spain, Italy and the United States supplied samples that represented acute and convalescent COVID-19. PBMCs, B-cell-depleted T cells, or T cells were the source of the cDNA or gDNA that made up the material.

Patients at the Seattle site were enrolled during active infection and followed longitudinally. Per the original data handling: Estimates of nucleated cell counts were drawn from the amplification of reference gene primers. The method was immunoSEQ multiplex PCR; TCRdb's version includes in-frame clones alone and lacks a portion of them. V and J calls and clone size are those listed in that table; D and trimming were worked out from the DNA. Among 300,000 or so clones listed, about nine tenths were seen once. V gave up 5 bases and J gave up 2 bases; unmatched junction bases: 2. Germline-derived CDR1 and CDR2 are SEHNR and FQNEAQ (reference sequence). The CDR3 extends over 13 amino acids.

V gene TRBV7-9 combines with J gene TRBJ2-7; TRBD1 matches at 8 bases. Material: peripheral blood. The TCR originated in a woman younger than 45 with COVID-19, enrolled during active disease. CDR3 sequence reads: CASSHRGTYEQYF. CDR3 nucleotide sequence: TGTGCCAGCAGCCACAGGGGGACCTACGAGCAGTACTTC.